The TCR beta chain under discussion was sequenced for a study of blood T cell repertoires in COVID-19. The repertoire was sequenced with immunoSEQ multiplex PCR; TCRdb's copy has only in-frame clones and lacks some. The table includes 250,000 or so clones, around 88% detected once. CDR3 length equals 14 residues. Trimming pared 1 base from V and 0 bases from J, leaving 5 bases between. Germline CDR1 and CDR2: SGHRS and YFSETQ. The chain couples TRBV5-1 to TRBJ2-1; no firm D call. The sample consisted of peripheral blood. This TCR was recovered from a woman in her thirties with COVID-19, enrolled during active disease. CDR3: CASSLSSSYNEQFF. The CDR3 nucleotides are TGCGCCAGCAGCTTGTCCAGCTCCTACAATGAGCAGTTCTTC.